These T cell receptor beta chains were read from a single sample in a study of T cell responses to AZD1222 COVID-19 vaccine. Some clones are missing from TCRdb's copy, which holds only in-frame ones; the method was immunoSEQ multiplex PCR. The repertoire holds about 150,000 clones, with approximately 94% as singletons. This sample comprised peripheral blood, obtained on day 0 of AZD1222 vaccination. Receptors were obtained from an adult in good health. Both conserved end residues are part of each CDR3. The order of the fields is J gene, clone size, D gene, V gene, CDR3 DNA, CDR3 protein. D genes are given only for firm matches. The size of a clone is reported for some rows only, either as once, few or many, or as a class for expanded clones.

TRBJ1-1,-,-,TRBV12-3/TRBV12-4,TGTGCCAGCAGTTTTTCAGACACTGAAGCTTTCTTT,CASSFSDTEAFF
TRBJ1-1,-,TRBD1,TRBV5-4,TGTGCCAGCAGCCTCTGGACAGGGCCGGGGATGGCTGAAGCTTTCTTT,CASSLWTGPGMAEAFF
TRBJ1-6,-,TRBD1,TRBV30,TGTGCCGGATCTCGACAGGGCAGTTCACCCCTCCACTTT,CAGSRQGSSPLHF
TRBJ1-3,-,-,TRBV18,TGTGCCAGCTCACCTCTCGGCCGGGTACAGGGCTTGAGGTCTGGAAACACCATATATTTT,CASSPLGRVQGLRSGNTIYF
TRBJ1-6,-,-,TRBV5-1,TGCGCCAGCACCACCCACCCGGGCGACGGGGGCTCCTATAATTCACCCCTCCACTTT,CASTTHPGDGGSYNSPLHF
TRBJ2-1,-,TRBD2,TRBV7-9,TGTGCCAGCAGTCGACTAGCGGGGGGTAATGCCTACAATGAGCAGTTCTTC,CASSRLAGGNAYNEQFF
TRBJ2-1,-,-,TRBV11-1,TGTGCCAGCAGCCTTCATGGCTACAATGAGCAGTTCTTC,CASSLHGYNEQFF
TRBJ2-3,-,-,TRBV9,TGTGCCAGCAGCGTAGGCTCTGGCACAGATACGCAGTATTTT,CASSVGSGTDTQYF
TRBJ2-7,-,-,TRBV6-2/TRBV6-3,TGTGCCAGCAGTACGATACAGGGAACCAAGCAGTACTTC,CASSTIQGTKQYF
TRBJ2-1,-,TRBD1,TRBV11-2,TGTGCCAGCAGAAGACAGGGTGACGAGCAGTTCTTC,CASRRQGDEQFF
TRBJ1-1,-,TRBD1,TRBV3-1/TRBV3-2,TGTGCCAGCAGCCTATGGACAGGGGACGAAGCTTTCTTT,CASSLWTGDEAFF
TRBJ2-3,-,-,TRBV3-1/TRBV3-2,TGTGCCAGCAGCCAAGATCTACTCACAGATACGCAGTATTTT,CASSQDLLTDTQYF
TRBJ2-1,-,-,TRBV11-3,TGTGCCAGCAGCTTAGACGGGGCACAGGCTCGGGAGCAGTTCTTC,CASSLDGAQAREQFF
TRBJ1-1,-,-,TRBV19,TGTGCCAGTAGTATAGGAGAAATGCGAAACGTTTTCTTT,CASSIGEMRNVFF
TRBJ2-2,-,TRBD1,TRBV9,TGTGCCAGCAGCCATTGGGACAGGGATTTTAAATCCGGGGAGCTGTTTTTT,CASSHWDRDFKSGELFF
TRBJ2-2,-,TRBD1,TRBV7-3,TGTGCCAGCAGTTTATCCCGGGACAGGGCTAACACCGGGGAGCTGTTTTTT,CASSLSRDRANTGELFF
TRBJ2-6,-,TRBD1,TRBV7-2,TGTGCCAGCAGCTTAACCGGGACAGCACTCTCTGGGGCCAACGTCCTGACTTTC,CASSLTGTALSGANVLTF
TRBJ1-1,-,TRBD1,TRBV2,TGTGCCAGCACCTCGGGACAGGGATACACTGAAGCTTTCTTT,CASTSGQGYTEAFF
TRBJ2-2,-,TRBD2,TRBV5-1,TGCGCCAGCAGCTTGCGTGGACTAGCGGGGGACCCCGGGGAGCTGTTTTTT,CASSLRGLAGDPGELFF
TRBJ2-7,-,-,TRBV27,TGTGCCAGCAGTGCTAAAGGGGGGGTTACCTACGAGCAGTACTTC,CASSAKGGVTYEQYF
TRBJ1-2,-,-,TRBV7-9,TGTGCCAGCAGCTTAGAGGGGGGTACCCGAAATGGCTACACCTTC,CASSLEGGTRNGYTF
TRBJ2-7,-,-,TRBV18,TGTGCCAGCTCACCGGAGGGCAGTGAGGTGGGCGAGCAGTACTTC,CASSPEGSEVGEQYF
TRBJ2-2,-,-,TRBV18,TGTGCCAGCTCACCACAGCTCCCGAACACCGGGGAGCTGTTTTTT,CASSPQLPNTGELFF
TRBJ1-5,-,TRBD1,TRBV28,TGTGCCAGCCGCGAAACTTCCGGGACAGGATCATATAATCAGCCCCAGCATTTT,CASRETSGTGSYNQPQHF
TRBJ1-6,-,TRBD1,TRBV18,TGTGCCAGCTCTCCGGGACAGGGACGTTCACCCCTCCACTTT,CASSPGQGRSPLHF
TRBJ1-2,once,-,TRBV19,TGTGCCAGTACTAATTCGGCCCGGGGACCCTCCGCTGGCTACACCTTC,CASTNSARGPSAGYTF
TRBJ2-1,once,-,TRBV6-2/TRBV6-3,TGTGCCAGCAGTCCGAACAATGAGCAGTTCTTC,CASSPNNEQFF
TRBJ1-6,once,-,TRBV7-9,TGTGCCAGCAGCTTAGAGGGACCCCATAATTCACCCCTCCACTTT,CASSLEGPHNSPLHF
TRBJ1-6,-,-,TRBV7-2,TGTGCCAGCAGCTTAGTGGGGCCAGGGTGGCAGATCTATAATTCACCCCTCCACTTT,CASSLVGPGWQIYNSPLHF
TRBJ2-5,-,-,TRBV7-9,TGTGCCAGCAGCTTAGCGGGCAAGACCCAGTACTTC,CASSLAGKTQYF
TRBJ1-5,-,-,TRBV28,TGTGCCAGCAGGGGGGCGGTTTCGCAGCCCCAGCATTTT,CASRGAVSQPQHF
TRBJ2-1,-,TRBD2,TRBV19,TGTGCCAGTAGTTGGGCGGGAGAATACAATGAGCAGTTCTTC,CASSWAGEYNEQFF
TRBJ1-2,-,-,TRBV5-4,TGTGCCAGCAGCTTTTATGAGACTAAAAACTATGGCTACACCTTC,CASSFYETKNYGYTF
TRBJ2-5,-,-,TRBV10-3,TGTGCCATCAGTGAGGGACAGGTTAGCGGAGAGACCCAGTACTTC,CAISEGQVSGETQYF
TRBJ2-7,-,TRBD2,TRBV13,TGTGCCAGCAGCTTAGTGGCGGGGGGAAACTACGAGCAGTACTTC,CASSLVAGGNYEQYF
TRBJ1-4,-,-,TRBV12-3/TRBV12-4,TGTGCCAGCAGTTTACCCGGGGGAAAACTGTTTTTT,CASSLPGGKLFF
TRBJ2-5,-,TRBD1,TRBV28,TGTGCCAGCAGTTTACCGGGACAGGGGATTGGTACTCGAGAGACCCAGTACTTC,CASSLPGQGIGTRETQYF
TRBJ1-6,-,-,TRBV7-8,TGTGCCAGCACCCGCGGGTATGGATCACCCCTCCACTTT,CASTRGYGSPLHF
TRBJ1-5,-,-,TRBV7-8,TGTGCCAGCGGGGATAGCAATCAGCCCCAGCATTTT,CASGDSNQPQHF
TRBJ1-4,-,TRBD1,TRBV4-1,TGCGCCAGCAGCCAAGGGTGGACAGGGAATGAAAAACTGTTTTTT,CASSQGWTGNEKLFF